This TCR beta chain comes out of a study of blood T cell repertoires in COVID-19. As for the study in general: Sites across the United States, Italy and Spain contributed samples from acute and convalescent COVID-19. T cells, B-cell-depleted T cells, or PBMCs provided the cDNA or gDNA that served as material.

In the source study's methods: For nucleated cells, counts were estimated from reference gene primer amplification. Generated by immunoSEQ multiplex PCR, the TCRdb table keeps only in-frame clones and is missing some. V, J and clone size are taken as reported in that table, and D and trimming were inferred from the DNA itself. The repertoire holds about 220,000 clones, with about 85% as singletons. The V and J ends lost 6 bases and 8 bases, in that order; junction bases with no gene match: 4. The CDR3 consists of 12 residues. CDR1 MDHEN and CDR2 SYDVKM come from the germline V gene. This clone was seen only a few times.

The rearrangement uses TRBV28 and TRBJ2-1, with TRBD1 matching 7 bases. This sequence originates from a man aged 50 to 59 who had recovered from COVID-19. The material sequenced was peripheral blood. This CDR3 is CASRDREHEQFF. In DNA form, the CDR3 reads TGTGCCAGCAGAGACAGGGAACATGAGCAGTTCTTC.